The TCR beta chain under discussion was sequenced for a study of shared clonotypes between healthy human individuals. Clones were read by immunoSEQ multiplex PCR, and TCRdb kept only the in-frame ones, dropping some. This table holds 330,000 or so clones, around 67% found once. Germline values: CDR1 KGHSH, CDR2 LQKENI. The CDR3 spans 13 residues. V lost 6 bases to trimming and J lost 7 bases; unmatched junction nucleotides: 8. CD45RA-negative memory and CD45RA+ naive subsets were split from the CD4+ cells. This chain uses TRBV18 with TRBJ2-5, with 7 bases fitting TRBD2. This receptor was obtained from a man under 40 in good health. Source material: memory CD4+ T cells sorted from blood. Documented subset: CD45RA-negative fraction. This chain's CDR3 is CASSPDSGGTQYF. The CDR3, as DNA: TGTGCCAGCTCCCCTGACTCGGGAGGGACCCAGTACTTC.